Listed below are T cell receptor beta chains from one sample, sequenced in a study of blood T cells in healthy people across ages. TCRdb reprocessed the 5' RACE reads via MiXCR and lists one record per CDR3 protein. The data show 1.5 million to 1.9 million distinct CDR3 sequences, under 55% seen once. The sample comprised blood. The origin of the receptors is a woman under 30 in good health. The CDR3 runs from the conserved cysteine through the conserved F or W. A D gene is named only where the DNA matches it firmly. Part of the rows lack a size; the others show once, few, many or a class for expanded clones.

.,.,TRBV27,TRBJ2-3,TGTGCCAGCAGCCGCGGGACAGTCCCCACAGATACGCAGTATTTT,CASSRGTVPTDTQYF
few,.,TRBV3-1,TRBJ1-4,TGTGCCAGCGCGCCGGACAGTAGAGAAAAACTGTTTTTT,CASAPDSREKLFF
many,TRBD1,TRBV29-1,TRBJ2-7,TGCAGCGTCCGACAGGGGAGTCGATCCTACGAGCAGTACTTC,CSVRQGSRSYEQYF
.,.,TRBV5-1,TRBJ2-5,TGCGCCAGCAGCTTGAGGGAGTGGGGGGAGACCCAGTACTTC,CASSLREWGETQYF
few,.,TRBV7-2,TRBJ2-1,TGTGCCAGCAGCTTAGGTGCGCGGGGAGACGATGAGCAGTTCTTC,CASSLGARGDDEQFF
.,.,TRBV29-1,TRBJ1-1,TGCAGCGTGGTCCGGACACAGAACACTGAAGCTTTCTTT,CSVVRTQNTEAFF
.,.,TRBV4-3,TRBJ1-2,TGCGCCAGCAGCCAAGGGGGCGCGCGCGGCTATGGCTACACCTTC,CASSQGGARGYGYTF
.,.,TRBV10-3,TRBJ1-2,TGTACCATCAGTCGGGACGGGGACACGGACTATGGCTACACCTTC,CTISRDGDTDYGYTF
.,TRBD1,TRBV29-1,TRBJ1-1,TGCAGCGTTGGCGACAGGGGTACAACTGAAGCTTTCTTT,CSVGDRGTTEAFF
.,TRBD1,TRBV7-2,TRBJ1-4,TGTGCCAGCAGCCTCCGACAGGGACGTGGAAAACTGTTTTTT,CASSLRQGRGKLFF
few,.,TRBV7-3,TRBJ2-5,TGTGCCAGCAGCCCCACTCGGGGAGAAGAGACCCAGTACTTC,CASSPTRGEETQYF
.,.,TRBV2,TRBJ2-1,TGTGCCAGCAGGGCTACCAGCTCCTACAATGAGCAGTTCTTC,CASRATSSYNEQFF
few,TRBD1,TRBV20-1,TRBJ1-6,TGCAGTGCCGGGACAGGGTTCAGTAATTCACCCCTCCACTTT,CSAGTGFSNSPLHF
.,TRBD2,TRBV6-5,TRBJ2-1,TGTGCCAGCAGTCCCCTAGCGGGGATTGATGAGCAGTTCTTC,CASSPLAGIDEQFF
few,TRBD2,TRBV29-1,TRBJ2-3,TGCAGCGTTGGTTTGTCTAGCGGGGGGTATTTT,CSVGLSSGGYF
.,TRBD1,TRBV29-1,TRBJ1-2,TGCAGCGTCGACTCCGGGACAGGAGGTTCCTATGGCTACACCTTC,CSVDSGTGGSYGYTF
.,TRBD1,TRBV12-3/TRBV12-4,TRBJ1-2,TGTGCCAGCAGTACCTCGGACAGGGGATTGTTCTATGGCTACACCTTC,CASSTSDRGLFYGYTF
.,.,TRBV11-2,TRBJ1-4,TGTGCCAGCAGCTTAGGGGGTCTAGTTGCAACTAATGAAAAACTGTTTTTT,CASSLGGLVATNEKLFF
.,TRBD1,TRBV29-1,TRBJ2-6,TGCAGCGCATACACTCAGGGGGCCTCTGGGGCCAACGTCCTGACTTTC,CSAYTQGASGANVLTF
.,.,TRBV5-1,TRBJ2-5,TGCGCCAGCAGCTCCGTAGGTCGCGGCGGAGAGACCCAGTACTTC,CASSSVGRGGETQYF
.,.,TRBV7-3,TRBJ2-1,TGTGCCAGCGGTGGGGCCAGCAATGAGCAGTTCTTC,CASGGASNEQFF
few,.,TRBV24-1,TRBJ2-1,TGTGCCACCAGTGGAAGAACAGAATTTGGTTACAATGAGCAGTTCTTC,CATSGRTEFGYNEQFF